The following is a T cell receptor (beta chain) sequence with its context. This entry is derived from a study of CD8 T cells in Susac syndrome. Across the study: Active disease was present in six of the sequenced Susac syndrome patients, and remission in fewer than 10. Blood was drawn from patients with Susac syndrome. At that point, they were therapy-naive, on corticosteroids, or on intravenous immunoglobulin alone.

The CDR3 consists of 14 residues. Germline CDR1 MRHNA, CDR2 SNTAGT. V shed 7 bases and J shed 3 bases, with 13 bases lying between them. Negative isolation yielded the CD8+ and CD4+ T cells, while FACS enriched the TEMRA cells. An amount of RNA that ranged from roughly 0.45 to 1 ug was reverse transcribed with random hexamers. The immunoSEQ assay covered 54 Vbeta and 13 Jbeta segments for CDR3. TCRdb re-called the immunoSEQ multiplex PCR reads through MiXCR, storing one row per CDR3 protein. The table lists 150,000 to 160,000 distinct CDR3 sequences, 95% of them singletons, with 0.16% in the top ten. This chain uses TRBV6-4 with TRBJ2-1; tentatively, D is TRBD1 (6 bases). Input material: CD4+ T cells from PBMCs. This TCR came from a human donor with Susac syndrome. The CDR3 DNA follows: TGTGCCAGCAAGGGGGAAGAGTTCTACAATGAGCAGTTCTTC. This codes for CASKGEEFYNEQFF.